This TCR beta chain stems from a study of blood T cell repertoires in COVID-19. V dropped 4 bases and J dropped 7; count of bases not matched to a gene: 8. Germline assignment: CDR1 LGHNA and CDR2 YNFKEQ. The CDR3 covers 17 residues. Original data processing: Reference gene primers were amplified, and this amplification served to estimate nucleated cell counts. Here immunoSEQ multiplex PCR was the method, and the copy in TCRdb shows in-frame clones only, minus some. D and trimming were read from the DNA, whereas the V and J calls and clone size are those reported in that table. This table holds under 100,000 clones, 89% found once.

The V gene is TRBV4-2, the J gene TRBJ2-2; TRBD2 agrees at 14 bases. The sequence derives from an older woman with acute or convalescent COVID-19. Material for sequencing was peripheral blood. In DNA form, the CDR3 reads TGTGCCAGCAGCCCCTCGGGACTAGCGGGGGCGGACGGGGAGCTGTTTTTT. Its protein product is CASSPSGLAGADGELFF.